This section outlines one TCR beta chain sequence together with its context. What it binds is not known. A read error may account for a junction end that differs from germline. RNA was extracted from bulk tissue without any cell sorting. These data come from a study of tumor and adjacent non-tumor tissue in lung cancer. Background on the study: Each sample yielded 3.5 million to 4.5 million productive TCRbeta reads on average.

A modified ARM-PCR protocol with three rounds of nested PCR amplified TCRbeta. TCRdb fed the multiplex PCR reads into MiXCR, producing one record per CDR3 protein. The sample carries roughly 150,000 distinct CDR3 sequences, approximately 66% recorded once. The CDR3 covers 13 residues. In germline, CDR1 is SGHAT, CDR2 FQNNGV. Study-level points and caveats: Shorter survival was associated with higher TCR diversity in tumors. In normal lung, the top 100 clones were significantly more dominant than in tumor.

The receptor's source is a man between 60 and 75 years old with small cell lung cancer. Sequencing input: lung tumor tissue. The chain combines TRBV11-2 with TRBJ2-5; tentative D call: TRBD1 (5 bases). CDR3 amino acids: CPSSQGKQETQYF. The CDR3 coding sequence is TGTCCCAGCAGCCAGGGAAAACAAGAGACCCAGTACTTC.